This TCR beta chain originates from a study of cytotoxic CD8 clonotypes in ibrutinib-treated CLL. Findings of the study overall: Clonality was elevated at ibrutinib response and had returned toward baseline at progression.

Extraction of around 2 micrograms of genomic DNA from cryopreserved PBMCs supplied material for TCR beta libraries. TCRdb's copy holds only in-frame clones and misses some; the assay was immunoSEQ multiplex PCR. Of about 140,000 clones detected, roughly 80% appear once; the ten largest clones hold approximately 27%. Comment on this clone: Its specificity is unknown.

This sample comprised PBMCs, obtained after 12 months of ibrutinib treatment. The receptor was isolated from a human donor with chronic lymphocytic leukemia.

DNA of the CDR3: TGTGCCAGCAGCTTATCAGACGGAGAGACCCAGTACTTC. Encoded protein: CASSLSDGETQYF. The chain joins TRBV7-3 to TRBJ2-5; D unresolved. In germline, CDR1 is SGHTA, CDR2 FQGTGA. The CDR3 runs 13 residues. V was shortened by 2 bases and J by 4 bases, with 8 bases between the two germline ends.